What follows are 16 T cell receptor beta chains derived from one specimen sequenced in a study of vaccination effects on CD4 cells after COVID-19. The repertoire was sequenced with immunoSEQ multiplex PCR; TCRdb's copy has only in-frame clones and lacks some. The sample consists of 31,000 or so clones, 70% of them appearing once. Upon completion of about ten days in culture, CD4+ T cells were isolated. Their antigens remain unidentified. The material sequenced was CD4+ T cells from PBMCs cultured without peptide, taken before COVID-19 vaccination. The receptors shown here come from a human donor who received a COVID-19 vaccine.

The V and J genes are TRBV9 and TRBJ2-7; TRBD2 is a possible D gene (7 bases). Germline CDR1 is SGDLS and CDR2 is YYNGEE. CDR3 length equals 20 residues. V was trimmed by 0 bases and J by 1 base, leaving 26 bases between them. CDR3 protein: CASSVEAVMVGGPTSYEQYF. CDR3 sequence (DNA): TGTGCCAGCAGCGTAGAGGCGGTCATGGTGGGGGGGCCGACATCCTACGAGCAGTACTTC.

The V gene is TRBV18, the J gene TRBJ2-2; TRBD2 matches at 12 bases. V lost 3 bases to trimming and J lost 0 bases; unmatched junction nucleotides: 8. The CDR3 runs to 19 residues. Germline V CDR1 and CDR2: KGHSH, LQKENI. The CDR3 DNA sequence: TGTGCCAGCTCACCCAACGGACTAGCGGGGATCGCGAACACCGGGGAGCTGTTTTTT. Translation: CASSPNGLAGIANTGELFF.

The rearrangement joins TRBV24-1 to TRBJ2-7; 9 nucleotides match TRBD2. Losses at the gene ends were 9 bases for V and 3 bases for J; bases not matched to a gene: 23. Looked up from germline, CDR1 is KGHDR and CDR2 is SFDVKD. The CDR3 runs to 19 residues. The CDR3 region has the DNA TGTGCCACCCGGGGGGGTGGGGGAGTCTCGCGGGAGGGGGTCTACGAGCAGTACTTC. This gives the protein CATRGGGGVSREGVYEQYF.

The chain combines TRBV6-1 with TRBJ1-2, with TRBD1 as a possible D gene (5 bases). With 2 bases removed from V and 1 base from J, the gap between germline ends came to 8 bases. The CDR3 runs to 14 residues. CDR1 is MNHNS and CDR2 is SASEGT in the germline V gene. The chain's CDR3 is CASSEFQGNYGYTF. The CDR3 DNA reads as TGTGCCAGCAGTGAATTCCAGGGTAACTATGGCTACACCTTC.

The rearrangement uses TRBV3-1 (or the pseudogene TRBV3-2) and TRBJ2-3; D is perhaps TRBD2 (7 bases). V shed 4 bases and J shed 5 bases, with 16 bases lying between them. The CDR3 is made up of 15 amino acids. Germline CDR1 reads LGHDT; CDR2 reads YNNKEL (reference sequence). CDR3 residues: CASSPLGRGGDTQYF. The CDR3 DNA is TGTGCCAGCAGCCCCTTGGGGAGGGGGGGAGATACGCAGTATTTT.

This clone was seen more than once but under ten times. V is TRBV4-1 and J is TRBJ1-2; D perhaps matches TRBD1 (6 bases). Deletions cut 4 bases from V and 5 bases from J, with 20 bases between. CDR1 and CDR2 from the germline V gene are MGHRA and YSYEKL. This CDR3 region has 16 residues. The CDR3 sequence: CASSPQGGIVIYGYTF. The CDR3 coding sequence is TGCGCCAGCAGCCCACAGGGAGGGATTGTGATATATGGCTACACCTTC.

The rearrangement links TRBV3-1 (or the pseudogene TRBV3-2) to TRBJ2-7, with 11 nucleotides matching TRBD2. Germline CDR1 reads LGHDT; CDR2 reads YNNKEL (reference sequence). The CDR3 loop spans 15 amino acids. The trim removed 3 bases at V and 3 bases at J, leaving 4 bases unmatched. In DNA, the CDR3 is TGTGCCAGCAGCCAGACTAGCGGGATAAGCTACGAGCAGTACTTC. This codes for CASSQTSGISYEQYF.

CDR3: CASSLTGYQETQYF. In nucleotides, the CDR3 is TGTGCCAGCAGCCTGACAGGGTACCAAGAGACCCAGTACTTC. The chain is built from TRBV5-5 and TRBJ2-5, with 7 bases fitting TRBD1. The V gene end was trimmed by 4 bases and the J gene end by 0 bases; junction bases not matched to a gene: 3. The CDR3 loop spans 14 amino acids. The germline gives CDR1 SGHKS, CDR2 YYEKEE (reference sequence).

Comments on this clone: This CDR3 is also generated by other DNA sequences in the sample. V usage is TRBV5-5 and J usage is TRBJ2-5; perhaps TRBD1 as D (6 bases). Between the trimmed V and J ends, which lost 0 bases and 2 bases, there was a span of 8 bases. CDR3 length: 14 residues. The germline V gene encodes CDR1 SGHKS and CDR2 YYEKEE (reference sequence). The CDR3 region is CASSLGQGQETQYF. CDR3 nucleotides: TGTGCCAGCAGCTTGGGCCAGGGGCAAGAGACCCAGTACTTC.

This clone has just one count. The V gene is TRBV11-3, the J gene TRBJ2-5, with 11 bases matching TRBD2. Germline CDR1 SGHNT, CDR2 YENEEA. The CDR3 covers 15 residues. V shed 5 bases, J shed 5 bases, and the junction held 7 bases outside the gene matches. The CDR3 nucleotides are TGTGCCAGCAGCCACCAACTAGCGGGGGTTGAGACCCAGTACTTC. This encodes CASSHQLAGVETQYF.

This sequence joins TRBV2 and TRBJ1-2; maybe TRBD1 (5 bases). Germline CDR1 and CDR2: SNHLY and FYNNEI. V lost 4 bases and J 4 bases, leaving 22 bases between the germline ends. There are 17 residues in the CDR3. The CDR3 region is CASSGTLLGPRRYGYTF. In nucleotides, the CDR3 is TGTGCCAGCAGTGGGACACTTTTAGGGCCCAGGCGCTATGGCTACACCTTC.

V is TRBV29-1 and J is TRBJ2-5; weak D call: TRBD2 (7 bases). The germline CDR1 and CDR2 sequences are SQVTM and ANQGSEA. V shed 7 bases and J shed 0 bases, with 21 bases lying between them. The CDR3 is 16 residues long. CDR3 region: CSAQGGLSRYQETQYF. DNA of the CDR3: TGCAGCGCCCAAGGGGGACTATCGCGGTACCAAGAGACCCAGTACTTC.

CDR3 region: CASSPAGNYEQYF. As DNA, the CDR3 is TGTGCCAGCTCACCGGCAGGAAACTACGAGCAGTACTTC. This chain connects TRBV18 to TRBJ2-7; D not resolved. CDR3 length: 13 residues. Germline values: CDR1 KGHSH, CDR2 LQKENI. V was cut by 3 bases and J by 3 bases, with 9 bases left in between.

There are a few counts of this clone. This chain uses TRBV6-5 with TRBJ1-6; TRBD1 matches at 8 bases. Germline CDR1 MNHEY, CDR2 SVGAGI. Germline trimming cut 7 bases from V and 7 bases from J; bases unmatched to any gene: 9. CDR3 size: 15 residues. In DNA, the CDR3 is TGTGCCAGCACGACCCACACAGGGGGGAATTCACCCCTCCACTTT. The encoded protein is CASTTHTGGNSPLHF.

CDR3 sequence reads: CASRSTSGGSYNEQFF. Written as DNA, the CDR3 is TGCGCCAGCAGGTCGACTAGCGGGGGATCCTACAATGAGCAGTTCTTC. This chain connects TRBV4-1 to TRBJ2-1, with 12 bases fitting TRBD2. In germline, CDR1 is MGHRA, CDR2 YSYEKL. The CDR3 sequence is 16 residues long. J lost 1 base, V lost 6 bases, and 4 bases had no gene match.

This chain links TRBV12-5 with TRBJ2-3; D not certain. The CDR3 runs 19 residues. The V and J ends lost 2 bases and 0 bases respectively, with 21 bases between them. From germline, CDR1 is LGHNT and CDR2 FRNRAP. CDR3 sequence reads: CASGLSLVDAEVSTDTQYF. Here the CDR3 DNA reads TGTGCTAGTGGTTTGAGTCTGGTGGACGCAGAAGTGAGCACAGATACGCAGTATTTT.